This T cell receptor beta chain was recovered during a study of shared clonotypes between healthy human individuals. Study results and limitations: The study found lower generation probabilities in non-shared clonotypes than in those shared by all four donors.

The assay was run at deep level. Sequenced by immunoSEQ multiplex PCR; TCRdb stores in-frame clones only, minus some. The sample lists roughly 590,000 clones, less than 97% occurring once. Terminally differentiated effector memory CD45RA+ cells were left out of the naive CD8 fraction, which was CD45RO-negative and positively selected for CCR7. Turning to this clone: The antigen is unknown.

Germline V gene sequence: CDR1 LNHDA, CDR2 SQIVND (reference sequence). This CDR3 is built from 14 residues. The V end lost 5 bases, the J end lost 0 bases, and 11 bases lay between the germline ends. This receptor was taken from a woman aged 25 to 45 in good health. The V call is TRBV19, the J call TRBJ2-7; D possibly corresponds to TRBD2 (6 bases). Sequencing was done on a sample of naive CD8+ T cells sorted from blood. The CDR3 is CASSVDYLSYEQYF. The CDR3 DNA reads TGTGCCAGTAGTGTGGACTACCTCTCCTACGAGCAGTACTTC.